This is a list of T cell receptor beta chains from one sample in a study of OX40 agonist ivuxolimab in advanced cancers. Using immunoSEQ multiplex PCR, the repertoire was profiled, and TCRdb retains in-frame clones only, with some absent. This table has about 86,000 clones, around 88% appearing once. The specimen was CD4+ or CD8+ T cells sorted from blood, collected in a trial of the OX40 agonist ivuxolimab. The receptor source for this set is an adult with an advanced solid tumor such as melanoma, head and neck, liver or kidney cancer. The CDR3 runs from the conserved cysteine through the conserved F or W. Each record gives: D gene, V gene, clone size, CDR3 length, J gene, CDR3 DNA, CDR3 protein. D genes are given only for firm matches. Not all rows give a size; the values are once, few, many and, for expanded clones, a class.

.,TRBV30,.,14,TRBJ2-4,TGTGCCTGGAGTGTCGCATTAGCCAAAAACATTCAGTACTTC,CAWSVALAKNIQYF
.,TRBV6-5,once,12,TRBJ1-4,TGTGCCACCCGGAGAACTAATGAAAAACTGTTTTTT,CATRRTNEKLFF
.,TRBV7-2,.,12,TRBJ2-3,TGTGCCAGCAGCCTTTTAGGTAATACGCAGTATTTT,CASSLLGNTQYF
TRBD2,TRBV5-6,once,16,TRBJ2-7,TGTGCCAGCAGCCCCGTGGAGCGGGGGAGATCTTACGAGCAGTACTTC,CASSPVERGRSYEQYF
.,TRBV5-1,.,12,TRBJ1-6,TGCGCCAGCCGCAATACTGATTCACCCCTCCACTTT,CASRNTDSPLHF
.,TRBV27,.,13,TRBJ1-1,TGTGCCAGCAGCTTGAATGATCACACTGAAGCTTTCTTT,CASSLNDHTEAFF
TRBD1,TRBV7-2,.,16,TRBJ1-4,TGTGCCAGCAGCTTCAATGGACAGGGTGCTAATGAAAAACTGTTTTTT,CASSFNGQGANEKLFF
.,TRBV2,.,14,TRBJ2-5,TGTGCCAGCAGTGAATTAGGACCAACCGAGGCCCAGTACTTC,CASSELGPTEAQYF
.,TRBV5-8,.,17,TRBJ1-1,TGTGCCAGCAGCTTGGCGAGACAGACGAATTTGAACACTGAAGCTTTCTTT,CASSLARQTNLNTEAFF
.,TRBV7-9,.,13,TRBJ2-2,TGTGCCAGCAGACAGATGAACACCGGGGAGCTGTTTTTT,CASRQMNTGELFF
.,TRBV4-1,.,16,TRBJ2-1,TGCGCCAGCAGCCAAGTCTTGGCGCGCTCCTACAATGAGCAGTTCTTC,CASSQVLARSYNEQFF
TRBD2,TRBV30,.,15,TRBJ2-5,TGTGCCTGGAACAGCCTGCGGGAGGGGAGAGAGACCCAGTACTTC,CAWNSLREGRETQYF
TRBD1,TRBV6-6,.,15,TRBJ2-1,TGTGCCAGCAGAGGCCCGGGACAGTCAAAGTGGGAGCAGTTCTTC,CASRGPGQSKWEQFF
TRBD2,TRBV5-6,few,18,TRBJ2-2,TGTGCCAGCAGCCGGGGACTAGCGGGAGGGCCCGTCACCGGGGAGCTGTTTTTT,CASSRGLAGGPVTGELFF
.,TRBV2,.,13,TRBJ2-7,TGTGCCAGCAGGGAAGACAGTTTCTACGAGCAGTACTTC,CASREDSFYEQYF
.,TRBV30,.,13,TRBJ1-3,TGTGCCTGTCAGGGGTTTTCAGGAAACACCATATATTTT,CACQGFSGNTIYF
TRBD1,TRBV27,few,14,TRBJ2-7,TGTGCCAGCAGTACAGGGGGTAGTGTCTACGAGCAGTACTTC,CASSTGGSVYEQYF
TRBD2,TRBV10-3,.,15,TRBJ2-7,TGTGCCATCAGTGGCGGGACTAGCGGGGCCTACGAGCAGTACTTC,CAISGGTSGAYEQYF
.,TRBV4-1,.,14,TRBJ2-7,TGCGCCACCCGCGAGGAGGCAGCTTCCTACGAGCAGTACTTC,CATREEAASYEQYF
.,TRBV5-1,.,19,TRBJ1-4,TGCGCCAGCAGCTTGGTGCCCCCAACTCCAGACAGATTTAATGAAAAACTGTTTTTT,CASSLVPPTPDRFNEKLFF
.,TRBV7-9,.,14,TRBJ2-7,TGTGCCAGCAGCTCACAGGGTGGGTCCTACGAGCAGTACTTC,CASSSQGGSYEQYF
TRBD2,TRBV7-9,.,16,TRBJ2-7,TGTGCCAGCAGCTCGCTAGAACGGGGGGTTAGGAACGAGCAGTACTTC,CASSSLERGVRNEQYF
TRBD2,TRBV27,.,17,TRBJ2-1,TGTGCCAGCAGTTTAGCTAGCGGGAGAACCACCTACAATGAGCAGTTCTTC,CASSLASGRTTYNEQFF
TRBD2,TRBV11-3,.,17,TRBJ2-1,TGTGCCAGCAGCTCCTCCGGACTAGCGGGCCGTTACAATGAGCAGTTCTTC,CASSSSGLAGRYNEQFF
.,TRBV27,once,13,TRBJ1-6,TGTGCCAGCAGGGCGGACTATAATTCACCCCTCCACTTT,CASRADYNSPLHF
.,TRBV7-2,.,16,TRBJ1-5,TGTGCCAGCAGCTCCGGAGGGATCTATAGCAATCAGCCCCAGCATTTT,CASSSGGIYSNQPQHF
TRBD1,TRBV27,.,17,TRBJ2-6,TGTGCCAGCAGTCTTCAGGGGGCGACCTCTGGGGCCAACGTCCTGACTTTC,CASSLQGATSGANVLTF
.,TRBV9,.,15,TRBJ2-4,TGTGCCAGCAGCGTAGATGTACAGGCCAAAAACATTCAGTACTTC,CASSVDVQAKNIQYF
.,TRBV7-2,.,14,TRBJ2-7,TGTGCCAGCAGCTTAGGGGTAGGGCTACACGAGCAGTACTTC,CASSLGVGLHEQYF
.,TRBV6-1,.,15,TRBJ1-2,TGTGCCAGCAGTGAAACCGGGACATCTAACTATGGCTACACCTTC,CASSETGTSNYGYTF
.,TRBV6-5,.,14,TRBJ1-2,TGTGCCAGCAGTTACGTGGGGGCGCCTTCGGGCTACACCTTC,CASSYVGAPSGYTF
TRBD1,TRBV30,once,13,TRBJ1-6,TGTGCCTGGAGCCGAAACAGGGGATCACCCCTCCACTTT,CAWSRNRGSPLHF
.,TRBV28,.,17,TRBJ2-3,TGTGCCAGCAGTTTCGTCGGCCCCCAGATTAGCACAGATACGCAGTATTTT,CASSFVGPQISTDTQYF
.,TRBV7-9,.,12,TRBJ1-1,TGTGCCAGCAGCGTCGAAAGGTCTACAGCTTTCTTT,CASSVERSTAFF
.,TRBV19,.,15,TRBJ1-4,TGTGCCAGTAGTAGGGGGGACGCAACTAATGAAAAACTGTTTTTT,CASSRGDATNEKLFF
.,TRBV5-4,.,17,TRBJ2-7,TGTGCCAGCAGCAGAGCGGGCCCCATATCTGGGTCCTACGAGCAGTACTTC,CASSRAGPISGSYEQYF
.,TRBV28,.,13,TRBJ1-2,TGTGCCAGCAGTTTTAGGGCAGGGCACGGCTACACCTTC,CASSFRAGHGYTF
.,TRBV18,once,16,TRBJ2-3,TGTGCCAGCTCGATCCGGGGAGGTACGAGCACAGATACGCAGTATTTT,CASSIRGGTSTDTQYF